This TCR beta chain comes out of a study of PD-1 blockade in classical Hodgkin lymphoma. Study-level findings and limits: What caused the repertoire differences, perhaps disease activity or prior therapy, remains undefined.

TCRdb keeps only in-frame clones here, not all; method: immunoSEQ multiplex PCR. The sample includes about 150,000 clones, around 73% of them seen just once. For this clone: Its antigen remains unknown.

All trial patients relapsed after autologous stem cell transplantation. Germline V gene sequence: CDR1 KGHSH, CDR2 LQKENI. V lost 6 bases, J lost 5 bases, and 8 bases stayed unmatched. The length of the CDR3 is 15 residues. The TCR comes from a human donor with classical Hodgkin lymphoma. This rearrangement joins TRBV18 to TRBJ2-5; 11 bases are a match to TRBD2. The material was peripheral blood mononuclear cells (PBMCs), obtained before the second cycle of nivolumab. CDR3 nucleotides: TGTGCCAGCTCTCCCGGGACTAGCGGTTTCGAGACCCAGTACTTC. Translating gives CASSPGTSGFETQYF.